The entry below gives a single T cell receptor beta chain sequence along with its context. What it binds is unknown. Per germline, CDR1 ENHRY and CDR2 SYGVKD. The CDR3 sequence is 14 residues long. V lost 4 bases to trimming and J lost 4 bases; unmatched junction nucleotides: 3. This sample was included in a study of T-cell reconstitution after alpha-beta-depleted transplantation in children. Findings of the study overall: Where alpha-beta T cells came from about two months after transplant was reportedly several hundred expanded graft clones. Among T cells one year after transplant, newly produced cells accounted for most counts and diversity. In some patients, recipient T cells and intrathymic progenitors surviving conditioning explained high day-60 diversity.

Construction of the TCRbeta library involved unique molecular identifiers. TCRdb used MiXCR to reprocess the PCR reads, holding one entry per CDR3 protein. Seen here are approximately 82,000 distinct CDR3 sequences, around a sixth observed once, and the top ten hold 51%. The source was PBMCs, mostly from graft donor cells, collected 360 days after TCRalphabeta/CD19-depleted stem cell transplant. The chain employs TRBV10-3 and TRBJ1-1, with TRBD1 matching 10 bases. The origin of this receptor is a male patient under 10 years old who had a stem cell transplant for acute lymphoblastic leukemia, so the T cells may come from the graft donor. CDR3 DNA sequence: TGTGCCATCAGTGGACAGGGGGCTGGCACTGAAGCTTTCTTT. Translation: CAISGQGAGTEAFF.